Below, one T cell receptor (beta chain) is given with its context. Antigen specificity is unknown. The authors extracted RNA and reverse transcribed it into cDNA as the sequencing template. Profiling relied on immunoSEQ multiplex PCR, and the TCRdb table lists in-frame clones only, not all of them. The sample lists some 190,000 clones, more than 55% occurring once. Treatment meaning: oral pan-JAK inhibitor, 5-10 mg twice daily. Using a FACSAria, the CD4+ and CD8+ T cells were sorted from the PBMCs. This sample is part of a study of CD8+ T cells in alopecia areata. The overall study: Among treated patients, oral tofacitinib was administered at 5 to 10 mg twice daily.

Study-wide results and caveats: Persistence of many expanded lesional clones was seen in scalp and blood during tofacitinib. Scalp repertoires also include resident alphabeta T cells from normal skin.

With 0 bases removed from V and 1 base from J, the gap between germline ends came to 25 bases. Germline V gene sequence: CDR1 WSHSY, CDR2 SAAADI. This CDR3 has 20 amino acids. This chain connects TRBV10-2 to TRBJ2-7, with D tentatively TRBD1 (6 bases). The input for sequencing was CD4+ T cells sorted from blood, taken at week 4, from a patient treated with tofacitinib. This sequence was found in a human donor with alopecia areata. CDR3 sequence reads: CASSESDIPVRGPPSYEQYF. For the CDR3, the DNA is TGCGCCAGCAGTGAGTCTGATATCCCCGTCAGGGGTCCCCCATCCTACGAGCAGTACTTC.